The 13 T cell receptor beta chains given below trace back to one sample, sequenced in a study of identical twins. TCRdb used MiXCR to reprocess the 5' RACE reads, holding one entry per CDR3 protein. The sample lists hundreds of thousands of distinct CDR3 sequences, about 24% seen once, with about 3% in the top ten. These same records also appear under a second study, on T cells expressing NK-cell markers.

Material: CD4+ T cells sorted from blood. The source of these receptors is a woman aged 18-30 years in good health.

This clonotype appeared a few times. The chain employs TRBV29-1 and TRBJ2-7; 13 bases line up with TRBD2. V lost 6 bases to trimming and J lost 2 bases; unmatched junction nucleotides: 4. CDR1 and CDR2 from the germline V gene are SQVTM and ANQGSEA. The CDR3 length is 14 residues. This CDR3 is CSVDGLAGAYEQYF. CDR3 in DNA: TGCAGCGTAGACGGACTAGCGGGAGCCTACGAGCAGTACTTC.

This clonotype was seen only a few times. The chain couples TRBV4-2 to TRBJ2-7; 15 bases fit TRBD2. The CDR3 is 16 residues long. Germline CDR1 reads LGHNA; CDR2 reads YNFKEQ. With 4 bases clipped from V and 4 bases from J, the junction kept 5 bases outside the gene matches. The CDR3 DNA is TGTGCCAGCAGCCCGCGGGGACTAGCGGGGGGTTACGAGCAGTACTTC. Translated: CASSPRGLAGGYEQYF.

This clonotype was seen only a few times. The rearrangement uses TRBV29-1 and TRBJ2-1; D is uncertain. The germline V gene has CDR1 SQVTM and CDR2 ANQGSEA. Trimming stripped 4 bases from V and 9 bases from J, with 7 bases between. This CDR3 is built from 10 residues. CDR3 sequence reads: CSVGEAEQFF. The DNA for the CDR3 is TGCAGCGTTGGCGAGGCTGAGCAGTTCTTC.

A few counts support this clonotype. The V and J genes are TRBV5-1 and TRBJ1-1, with D uncertain. CDR1 is SGHRS, CDR2 YFSETQ, per germline. The CDR3 has 14 amino acids. V shed 0 bases and J shed 5 bases, with 11 bases lying between them. CDR3 amino acids: CASSLGEGGTEAFF. The CDR3 DNA reads TGCGCCAGCAGCTTGGGGGAGGGTGGGACTGAAGCTTTCTTT. The full variable domain, its missing parts supplied by reference TRBV5-1 and TRBJ1-1, is KAGVTQTPRYLIKTRGQQVTLSCSPISGHRSVSWYQQTPGQGLQFLFEYFSETQRNKGNFPGRFSGRQFSNSRSEMNVSTLELGDSALYLCASSLGEGGTEAFFGQGTRLTVV.

This clonotype was found a few times. The rearrangement links TRBV20-1 to TRBJ2-7; D possibly corresponds to TRBD1 (5 bases). Trimming shortened V by 6 bases and J by 3 bases, and 15 bases separated the two germline ends. This CDR3 region has 13 residues. Germline CDR1 reads DFQATT; CDR2 reads SNEGSKA (reference sequence). The CDR3 protein is CSAGAGFFYEQYF. The CDR3 coding sequence is TGCAGTGCAGGGGCTGGCTTCTTCTACGAGCAGTACTTC.

There are a few counts of this clonotype. The chain employs TRBV7-2 and TRBJ2-7; 11 nucleotides align to TRBD2. V lost 3 bases, J lost 6 bases, and 1 base stayed unmatched. In germline, CDR1 is SGHTA, CDR2 FQGNSA. CDR3 length: 13 amino acids. CDR3 coding DNA: TGTGCCAGCAGCTTTGGACTAGCGGGCGAGCAGTACTTC. Its translation is CASSFGLAGEQYF.

In its sample, this clonotype was seen a few times. This sequence joins TRBV10-3 and TRBJ2-3, with TRBD1 as a possible D gene (5 bases). The CDR3 has 14 amino acids. V was shortened by 3 bases and J by 1 base, with 8 bases between the two germline ends. Per germline, CDR1 ENHRY and CDR2 SYGVKD. CDR3 region: CAISDGAGTDTQYF. The CDR3 nucleotides read TGTGCCATCAGTGATGGGGCGGGCACAGATACGCAGTATTTT.

The chain is built from TRBV5-1 and TRBJ2-2; D not resolved. Germline V gene data show CDR1 as SGHRS and CDR2 as YFSETQ. CDR3 length: 14 residues. Between the trimmed V and J ends, which lost 0 bases and 3 bases, there was a span of 6 bases. The DNA of the CDR3 is TGCGCCAGCAGCTTGGCAGGTCACACCGGGGAGCTGTTTTTT. It codes for CASSLAGHTGELFF.

The chain has TRBV6-5 and TRBJ2-3, with D possibly being TRBD1 (5 bases). The germline V and J ends were trimmed by 4 bases and 2 bases, with 13 bases remaining between them. Germline-derived CDR1 and CDR2 are MNHEY and SVGAGI. The length of the CDR3 is 15 residues. The CDR3 loop is CASSLLRGHTDTQYF. The DNA for the CDR3 is TGTGCCAGCAGTTTGTTAAGGGGCCACACAGATACGCAGTATTTT.

This clonotype occurred a few times. This sequence joins TRBV7-9 and TRBJ2-5, with TRBD2 matching over 9 bases. The CDR3 runs to 14 residues. J lost 7 bases, V lost 4 bases, and 7 bases had no gene match. Per germline, CDR1 SEHNR and CDR2 FQNEAQ (reference sequence). The DNA for the CDR3 is TGTGCCAGCAGCTCAAAGCGGGAGGTAGGGACCCAGTACTTC. It codes for CASSSKREVGTQYF.

This clonotype was seen at least ten times. V gene TRBV12-3 or TRBV12-4 combines with J gene TRBJ2-2; no clear D gene. V was clipped by 6 bases and J by 0 bases, with 5 bases between them. This CDR3 contains 13 residues. DNA of the CDR3: TGTGCCAGCAGGCGCACGAACACCGGGGAGCTGTTTTTT. Residues: CASRRTNTGELFF.

This clonotype has just a few counts. V is TRBV20-1 and J is TRBJ1-2, with D perhaps TRBD1 (5 bases). Germline CDR1 is DFQATT and CDR2 is SNEGSKA (reference sequence). The length of the CDR3 is 12 residues. The V end was cut by 2 bases, the J end by 5 bases, with 9 bases between. The CDR3 DNA follows: TGCAGTGCTAGAAGACAGCAATATGGCTACACCTTC. It yields the protein CSARRQQYGYTF.

The CDR3 region is CATSQDYWGTDTQYF. CDR3 bases: TGTGCCACCAGCCAGGATTATTGGGGCACAGATACGCAGTATTTT. The rearrangement links TRBV15 to TRBJ2-3; D unresolved. Trimming pared 5 bases from V and 1 base from J, leaving 13 bases between. Germline CDR1 LNHNV, CDR2 YYDKDF (reference sequence). The length of the CDR3 is 15 residues.